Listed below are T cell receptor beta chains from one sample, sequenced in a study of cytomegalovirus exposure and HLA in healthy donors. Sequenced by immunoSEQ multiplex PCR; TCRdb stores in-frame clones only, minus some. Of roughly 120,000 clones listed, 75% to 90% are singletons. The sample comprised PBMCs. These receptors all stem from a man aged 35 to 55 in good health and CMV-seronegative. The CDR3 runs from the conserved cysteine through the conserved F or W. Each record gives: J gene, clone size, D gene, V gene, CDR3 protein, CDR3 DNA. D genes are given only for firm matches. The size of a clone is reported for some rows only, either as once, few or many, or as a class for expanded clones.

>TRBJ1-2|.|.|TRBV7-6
CASSLAGQISYGYTF
TGTGCCAGCAGCTTAGCGGGGCAGATATCATATGGCTACACCTTC
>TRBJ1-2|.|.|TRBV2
CASSEARGYTF
TGTGCCAGCAGTGAAGCCCGGGGCTACACCTTC
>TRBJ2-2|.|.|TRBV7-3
CASSLVAGITGELFF
TGTGCCAGCAGCTTAGTCGCGGGAATCACCGGGGAGCTGTTTTTT
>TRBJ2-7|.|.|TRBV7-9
CASSHAVGRYEQYF
TGTGCCAGCAGCCACGCAGTAGGGAGGTACGAGCAGTACTTC
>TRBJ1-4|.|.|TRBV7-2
CASSPRSGDEKLFF
TGTGCCAGCAGCCCTAGATCAGGGGATGAAAAACTGTTTTTT
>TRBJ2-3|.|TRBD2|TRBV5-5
CASSQVAGGGSDTQYF
TGTGCCAGCAGCCAAGTAGCGGGAGGGGGGTCAGATACGCAGTATTTT
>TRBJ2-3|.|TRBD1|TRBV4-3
CASRLGQGAADTQYF
TGCGCCAGCAGACTGGGACAGGGGGCAGCAGATACGCAGTATTTT
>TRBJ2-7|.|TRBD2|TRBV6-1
CASSDWGLAGRLTSYEQYF
TGTGCCAGCAGTGACTGGGGACTAGCGGGGAGACTCACCTCCTACGAGCAGTACTTC
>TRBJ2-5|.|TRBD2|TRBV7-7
CASSQTSGGHGETQYF
TGTGCCAGCAGTCAGACTAGCGGGGGCCATGGGGAGACCCAGTACTTC
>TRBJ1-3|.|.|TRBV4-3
CASSQYGSGNTIYF
TGCGCCAGCAGCCAATACGGCTCTGGAAACACCATATATTTT
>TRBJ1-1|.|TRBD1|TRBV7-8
CASSLTGTGGGGTEAFF
TGTGCCAGCAGCTTAACCGGGACAGGGGGCGGCGGCACTGAAGCTTTCTTT
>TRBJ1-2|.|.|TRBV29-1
CSVDERKGRVDYGYTF
TGCAGCGTTGATGAACGTAAGGGGAGGGTGGACTATGGCTACACCTTC
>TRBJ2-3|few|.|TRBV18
CASSPSVGGGTDTQYF
TGTGCCAGCTCACCTTCGGTGGGAGGAGGCACAGATACGCAGTATTTT
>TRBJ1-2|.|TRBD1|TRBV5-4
CASSWGQGEGYGYTF
TGTGCCAGCAGCTGGGGACAGGGGGAGGGCTATGGCTACACCTTC
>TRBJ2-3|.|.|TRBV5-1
CASSETNTDTQYF
TGCGCCAGCAGCGAAACAAACACAGATACGCAGTATTTT
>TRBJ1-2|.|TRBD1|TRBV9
CASSETGAYGYTF
TGTGCCAGCAGCGAAACAGGGGCCTATGGCTACACCTTC
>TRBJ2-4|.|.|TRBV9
CASSADRDWDSQYF
TGTGCCAGCAGCGCGGACCGGGACTGGGACAGTCAGTACTTC
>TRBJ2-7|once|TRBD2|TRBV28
CASSSSPSGSNEQYF
TGTGCCAGCAGTTCGTCGCCTAGCGGGAGCAACGAGCAGTACTTC
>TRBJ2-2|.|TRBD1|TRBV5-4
CASTRQGSGELFF
TGTGCCAGCACCCGACAGGGGTCCGGGGAGCTGTTTTTT
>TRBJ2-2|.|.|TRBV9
CASSVVQGTGELFF
TGTGCCAGCAGCGTAGTGCAGGGAACCGGGGAGCTGTTTTTT
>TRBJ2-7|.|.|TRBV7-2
CASSPIWDNYEQYF
TGTGCCAGCAGCCCAATATGGGACAACTACGAGCAGTACTTC
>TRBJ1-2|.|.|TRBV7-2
CASNAVGGYTF
TGTGCCAGCAACGCGGTAGGAGGCTACACCTTC
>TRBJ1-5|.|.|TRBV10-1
CASSPNAGQPQHF
TGCGCCAGCAGCCCGAATGCCGGTCAGCCCCAGCATTTT
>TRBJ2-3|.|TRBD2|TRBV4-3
CASSQGANLAGGTDTQYF
TGCGCCAGCAGCCAAGGTGCTAATCTAGCGGGGGGTACAGATACGCAGTATTTT
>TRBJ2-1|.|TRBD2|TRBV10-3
CAISYLAGAYNEQFF
TGTGCCATCAGTTACCTAGCGGGTGCCTACAATGAGCAGTTCTTC
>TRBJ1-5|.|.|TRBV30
CAWSIQGDQPQHF
TGTGCCTGGAGTATTCAGGGCGACCAGCCCCAGCATTTT
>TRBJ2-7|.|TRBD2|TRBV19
CASSSSGVSPYEQYF
TGTGCCAGTAGTTCTAGCGGGGTAAGCCCCTACGAGCAGTACTTC
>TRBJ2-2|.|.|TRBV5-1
CASGAGDTGELFF
TGCGCCAGCGGGGCTGGGGACACCGGGGAGCTGTTTTTT
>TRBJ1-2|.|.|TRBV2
CASSERGVGGYTF
TGTGCCAGCAGTGAGAGAGGTGTAGGCGGCTACACCTTC
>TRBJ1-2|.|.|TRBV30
CAWRRTGINYGYTF
TGTGCCTGGAGGCGAACCGGGATTAACTATGGCTACACCTTC
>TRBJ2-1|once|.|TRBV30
CAWTRRVAPSYNEQFF
TGTGCCTGGACCCGCCGGGTTGCCCCCTCCTACAATGAGCAGTTCTTC
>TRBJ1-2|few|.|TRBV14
CASSQEPRGRVGGYTF
TGTGCCAGCAGCCAAGAGCCCCGGGGTAGAGTGGGAGGCTACACCTTC
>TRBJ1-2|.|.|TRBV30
CAWSVRWAAGLRALYGYTF
TGTGCCTGGAGTGTACGGTGGGCAGCGGGCCTCCGCGCTCTATATGGCTACACCTTC
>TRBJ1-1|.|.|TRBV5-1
CASSLVSGNTEAFF
TGCGCCAGCAGCTTGGTCTCAGGAAACACTGAAGCTTTCTTT
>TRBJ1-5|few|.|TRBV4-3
CASSQDRDQPQHF
TGCGCCAGCAGCCAAGATCGGGATCAGCCCCAGCATTTT
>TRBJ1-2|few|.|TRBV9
CASKKDNNYGYTF
TGTGCCAGCAAAAAGGACAATAACTATGGCTACACCTTC
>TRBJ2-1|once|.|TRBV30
CAWSVLGNEQFF
TGTGCCTGGAGTGTACTAGGTAATGAGCAGTTCTTC
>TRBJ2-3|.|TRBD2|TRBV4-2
CASSPRLADTDTQYF
TGTGCCAGCAGCCCCAGACTAGCGGACACAGATACGCAGTATTTT
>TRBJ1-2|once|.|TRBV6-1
CASSEVGGLGYGYTF
TGTGCCAGCAGTGAAGTCGGTGGGCTGGGCTATGGCTACACCTTC
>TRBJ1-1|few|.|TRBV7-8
CASSLGTLTEAFF
TGTGCCAGCAGCTTGGGGACACTGACTGAAGCTTTCTTT
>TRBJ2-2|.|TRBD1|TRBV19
CASSIEGTGAGELFF
TGTGCCAGTAGTATAGAAGGGACAGGGGCCGGGGAGCTGTTTTTT
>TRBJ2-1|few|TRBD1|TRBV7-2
CASSFRQGLYNEQFF
TGTGCCAGCAGCTTCCGACAGGGGCTCTACAATGAGCAGTTCTTC
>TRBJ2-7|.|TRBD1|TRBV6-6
CASSFPRGQSYEQYF
TGTGCCAGCAGTTTCCCCCGGGGACAGTCCTACGAGCAGTACTTC
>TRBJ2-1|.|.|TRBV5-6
CASSLALATEQFF
TGTGCCAGCAGCTTGGCCCTAGCGACTGAGCAGTTCTTC
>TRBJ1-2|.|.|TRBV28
CASSSRTRQVGGYTF
TGTGCCAGCAGTTCCCGCACCCGACAGGTTGGTGGCTACACCTTC
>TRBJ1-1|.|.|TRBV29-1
CSVEEYLGRTVGAFF
TGCAGCGTTGAAGAGTACCTCGGCAGGACAGTGGGAGCTTTCTTT
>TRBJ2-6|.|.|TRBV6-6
CASSYGQAGANVLTF
TGTGCCAGCAGTTACGGCCAGGCTGGGGCCAACGTCCTGACTTTC
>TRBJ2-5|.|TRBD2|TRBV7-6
CASGGRETQYF
TGTGCCAGCGGCGGGAGAGAGACCCAGTACTTC
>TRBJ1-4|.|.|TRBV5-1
CASSLHTTNEKLFF
TGCGCCAGCAGCCTCCACACAACTAATGAAAAACTGTTTTTT
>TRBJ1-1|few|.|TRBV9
CASSETRDGGRTEAFF
TGTGCCAGCAGCGAGACAAGGGACGGGGGGCGGACTGAAGCTTTCTTT
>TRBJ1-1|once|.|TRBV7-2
CASSRSPSEAFF
TGTGCCAGCAGCCGGTCGCCTTCTGAAGCTTTCTTT
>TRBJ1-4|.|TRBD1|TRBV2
CASSDRTGAATNEKLFF
TGTGCCAGCAGTGACCGGACAGGGGCGGCAACTAATGAAAAACTGTTTTTT
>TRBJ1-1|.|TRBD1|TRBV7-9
CASSLRSGGDSEAFF
TGTGCCAGCAGCTTACGGTCAGGGGGCGATTCTGAAGCTTTCTTT
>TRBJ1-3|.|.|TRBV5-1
CASSGTGIAGNTIYF
TGCGCCAGCAGCGGTACAGGTATTGCTGGAAACACCATATATTTT
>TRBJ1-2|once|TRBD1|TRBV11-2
CASRLGDRRNGYTF
TGTGCCAGCAGATTAGGGGACAGACGGAATGGCTACACCTTC
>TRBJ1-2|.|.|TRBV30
CAWSPGTPVYTF
TGTGCCTGGAGTCCCGGGACTCCAGTCTACACCTTC
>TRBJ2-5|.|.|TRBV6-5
CASYGRGARGETQYF
TGTGCCAGCTACGGGCGGGGGGCCAGGGGGGAGACCCAGTACTTC